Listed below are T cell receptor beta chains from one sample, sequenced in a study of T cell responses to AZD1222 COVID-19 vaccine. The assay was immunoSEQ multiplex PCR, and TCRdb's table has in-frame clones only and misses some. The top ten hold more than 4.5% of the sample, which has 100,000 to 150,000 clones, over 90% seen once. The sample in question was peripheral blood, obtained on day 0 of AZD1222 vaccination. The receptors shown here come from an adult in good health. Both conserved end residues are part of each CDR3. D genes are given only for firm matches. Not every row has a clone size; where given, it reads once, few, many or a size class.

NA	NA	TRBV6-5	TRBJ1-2	CASSLESGSYGYTF	TGTGCCAGCAGCCTAGAATCCGGGAGCTATGGCTACACCTTC
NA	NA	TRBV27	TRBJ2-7	CASSFRPPYEQYF	TGTGCCAGCAGTTTTCGTCCCCCCTACGAGCAGTACTTC
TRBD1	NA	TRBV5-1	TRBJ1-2	CASSLGQGKEGYTF	TGCGCCAGCAGCTTGGGACAGGGGAAGGAAGGCTACACCTTC
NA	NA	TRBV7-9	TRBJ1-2	CASSLSGPNYGYTF	TGTGCCAGCAGCTTATCCGGGCCTAATTATGGCTACACCTTC
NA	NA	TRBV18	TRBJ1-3	CASSGGFGSGNTIYF	TGTGCCAGCTCAGGGGGATTCGGGTCTGGAAACACCATATATTTT
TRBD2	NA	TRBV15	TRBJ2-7	CATSIKGELAGNHEQYF	TGTGCCACCAGCATTAAAGGGGAACTAGCGGGGAATCACGAGCAGTACTTC
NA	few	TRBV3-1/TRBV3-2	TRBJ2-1	CASSQVVWVTSRDNEQFF	TGTGCCAGCAGCCAAGTAGTGTGGGTTACTAGTCGGGACAATGAGCAGTTCTTC
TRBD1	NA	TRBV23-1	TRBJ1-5	CASSHDAPGQPKGYSNQPQHF	TGCGCCAGCAGCCATGACGCCCCGGGACAGCCAAAGGGGTATAGCAATCAGCCCCAGCATTTT
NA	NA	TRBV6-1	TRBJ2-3	CASSEGDVVTQYF	TGTGCCAGCAGTGAAGGTGACGTGGTTACGCAGTATTTT
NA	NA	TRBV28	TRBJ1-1	CASSFPGATEAFF	TGTGCCAGCAGTTTTCCAGGGGCCACTGAAGCTTTCTTT
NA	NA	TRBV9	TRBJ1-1	CASSVYRDTEAFF	TGTGCCAGCAGCGTATACAGGGACACTGAAGCTTTCTTT
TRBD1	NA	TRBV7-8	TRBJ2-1	CASSSTPGTGPYNEQFF	TGTGCCAGCAGCTCGACTCCAGGGACAGGACCTTACAATGAGCAGTTCTTC
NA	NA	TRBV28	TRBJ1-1	CASSLRGLALGAFF	TGTGCCAGCAGTTTAAGAGGTTTAGCCCTGGGGGCTTTCTTT
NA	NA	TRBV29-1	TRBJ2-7	CSVDGRHRSYEQYF	TGCAGCGTTGACGGTCGTCATCGCTCCTACGAGCAGTACTTC
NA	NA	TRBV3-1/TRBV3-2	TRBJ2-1	CASSQDLLKGGRYNEQFF	TGTGCCAGCAGCCAAGACCTCCTGAAGGGGGGCCGCTACAATGAGCAGTTCTTC
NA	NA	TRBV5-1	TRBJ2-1	CASSLLLAHYPGEQFF	TGCGCCAGCAGCTTATTACTAGCTCATTACCCGGGTGAGCAGTTCTTC
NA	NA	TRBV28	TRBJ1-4	CASRAGGSEKLFF	TGTGCCAGCAGGGCCGGGGGGTCTGAAAAACTGTTTTTT
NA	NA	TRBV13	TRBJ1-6	CASSLGRPGGRDSPLHF	TGTGCCAGCAGCTTAGGTCGTCCGGGGGGCAGGGATTCACCCCTCCACTTT
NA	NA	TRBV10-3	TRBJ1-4	CAISETVGEKLFF	TGTGCCATCAGTGAGACAGTGGGTGAAAAACTGTTTTTT
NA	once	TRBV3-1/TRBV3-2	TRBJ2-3	CASGYGVRLDTQYF	TGTGCCAGCGGGTACGGAGTTAGGCTAGATACGCAGTATTTT
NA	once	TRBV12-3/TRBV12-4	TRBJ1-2	CASSFEQGYGYTF	TGTGCCAGCAGTTTTGAGCAGGGCTATGGCTACACCTTC
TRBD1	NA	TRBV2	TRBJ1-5	CASSPLYRDRESNQPQHF	TGTGCCAGTTCCCCCCTCTACCGGGACAGGGAGAGCAATCAGCCCCAGCATTTT
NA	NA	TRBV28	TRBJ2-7	CASSSYRTTVSYEQYF	TGTGCCAGCAGCTCATACAGGACCACCGTCTCCTACGAGCAGTACTTC
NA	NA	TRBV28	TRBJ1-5	CASRGSLQPQHF	TGTGCCAGCAGGGGGTCCCTGCAGCCCCAGCATTTT
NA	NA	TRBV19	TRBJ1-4	CASKIAANEKLFF	TGTGCCAGTAAAATAGCGGCTAATGAAAAACTGTTTTTT
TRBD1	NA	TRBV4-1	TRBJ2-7	CASSHRQGSYEQYF	TGCGCCAGCAGCCACAGACAGGGCTCCTACGAGCAGTACTTC
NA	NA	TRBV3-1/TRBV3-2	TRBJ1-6	CASSPESSYNSPLHF	TGTGCCAGCAGCCCGGAGAGCTCCTATAATTCACCCCTCCACTTT